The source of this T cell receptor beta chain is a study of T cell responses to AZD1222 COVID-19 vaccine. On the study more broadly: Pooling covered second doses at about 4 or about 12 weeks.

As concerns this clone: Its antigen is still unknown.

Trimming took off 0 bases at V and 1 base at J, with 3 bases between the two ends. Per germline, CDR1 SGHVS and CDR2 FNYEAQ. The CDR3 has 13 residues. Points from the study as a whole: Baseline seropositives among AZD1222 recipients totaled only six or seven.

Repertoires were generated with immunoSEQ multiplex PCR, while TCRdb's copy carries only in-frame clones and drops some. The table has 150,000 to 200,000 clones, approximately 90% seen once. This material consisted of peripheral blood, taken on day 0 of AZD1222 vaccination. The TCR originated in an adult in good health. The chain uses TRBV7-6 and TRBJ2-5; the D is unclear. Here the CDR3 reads CASSLAFQETQYF. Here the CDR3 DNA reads TGTGCCAGCAGCTTAGCCTTCCAAGAGACCCAGTACTTC.